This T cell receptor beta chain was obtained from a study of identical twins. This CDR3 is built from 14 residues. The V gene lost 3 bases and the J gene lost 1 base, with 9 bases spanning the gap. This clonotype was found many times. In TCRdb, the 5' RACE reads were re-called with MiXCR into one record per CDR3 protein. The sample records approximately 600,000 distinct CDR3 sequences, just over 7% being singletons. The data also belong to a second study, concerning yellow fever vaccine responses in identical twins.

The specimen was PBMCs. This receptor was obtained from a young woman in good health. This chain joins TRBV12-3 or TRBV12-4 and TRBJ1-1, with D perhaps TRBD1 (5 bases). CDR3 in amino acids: CASSFGGKNTEAFF. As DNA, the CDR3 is TGTGCCAGCAGTTTTGGGGGGAAGAACACTGAAGCTTTCTTT.